One and the same sample provided the 7 T cell receptor beta chains below, sequenced in a study of PD-1 blockade in classical Hodgkin lymphoma. Libraries were prepared by immunoSEQ multiplex PCR; TCRdb keeps only in-frame clonotypes and omits some of them. The table records around 30,000 clones, 80% to 90% of them present only once. Time point here: newly diagnosed, previously untreated cHL patient sample. Starting with thawed PBMCs, CD4+ T cells were purified by magnetic negative selection. The sequenced sample consisted of CD4+ T cells from blood. The receptors originated from a human donor with classical Hodgkin lymphoma.

The gene calls are TRBV27 and TRBJ1-2; 8 nucleotides agree with TRBD1. After removal of 8 bases from V and 4 bases from J, the junction contained 18 bases not matched to a gene. Germline values: CDR1 MNHEY, CDR2 SMNVEV (reference sequence). The CDR3 sequence is 17 residues long. CDR3 residues: CASYRFSPTGVGYGYTF. The CDR3 DNA follows: TGTGCCAGCTATAGATTTTCCCCGACAGGGGTCGGCTATGGCTACACCTTC.

The chain joins TRBV6-1 to TRBJ2-7, with a possible D match to TRBD1 (6 bases). V dropped 7 bases and J dropped 3 bases, with 13 bases sitting between them. Germline lookup yields CDR1 MNHNS and CDR2 SASEGT. The CDR3 consists of 13 residues. The CDR3 nucleotides are TGTGCCAGCATGAAGACAGGAATCTACGAGCAGTACTTC. Translation: CASMKTGIYEQYF.

This rearrangement joins TRBV5-1 to TRBJ2-2, with TRBD2 identical over 9 bases. V was clipped by 4 bases and J by 5 bases; unmatched bases: 9. The CDR3 consists of 16 residues. Germline CDR1 reads SGHRS; CDR2 reads YFSETQ. The CDR3 loop is CASSPGTSIVTGELFF. The CDR3 nucleotides are TGCGCCAGCAGCCCCGGGACTAGCATCGTTACCGGGGAGCTGTTTTTT.

V gene TRBV30 combines with J gene TRBJ1-1, with D perhaps TRBD1 (5 bases). Between the trimmed V and J ends, which lost 4 bases and 4 bases, there was a span of 13 bases. Germline lookup yields CDR1 GTSNPN and CDR2 SVGIG (reference sequence). CDR3 length: 13 amino acids. The CDR3 loop is CAWTAGWGTEAFF. The CDR3 bases are TGTGCCTGGACGGCAGGGTGGGGCACTGAAGCTTTCTTT.

This sequence joins TRBV30 and TRBJ1-1, with D possibly matching TRBD1 (5 bases). Germline lookup yields CDR1 GTSNPN and CDR2 SVGIG (reference sequence). Trimming left V 2 bases short and J 2 bases short, with 15 bases between. The CDR3 sequence is 15 residues long. The CDR3 sequence: CAWSFPGTANTEAFF. The DNA for the CDR3 is TGTGCCTGGAGTTTCCCCGGGACCGCTAACACTGAAGCTTTCTTT. The variable domain in full, completed from reference TRBV30 and TRBJ1-1, reads SQTIHQWPATLVQPVGSPLSLECTVEGTSNPNLYWYRQAAGRGLQLLFYSVGIGQISSEVPQNLSASRPQDRQFILSSKKLLLSDSGFYLCAWSFPGTANTEAFFGQGTRLTVV.

The chain links TRBV5-5 to TRBJ1-6, with TRBD1 identical over 7 bases. Trimming cost V 0 bases and J 8 bases; bases outside gene matches: 8. Germline-derived CDR1 and CDR2 are SGHKS and YYEKEE (reference sequence). There are 16 residues in the CDR3. As DNA, the CDR3 is TGTGCCAGCAGCTTGGCCGACAGGGTCAGGCATTCACCCCTCCACTTT. Translated, it gives CASSLADRVRHSPLHF.

The rearrangement joins TRBV6-5 to TRBJ1-2; D perhaps matches TRBD1 (6 bases). CDR3 size: 13 residues. CDR1 and CDR2 from the germline V gene are MNHEY and SVGAGI. Deletions cut 4 bases from V and 6 bases from J, with 12 bases between. Written as DNA, the CDR3 is TGTGCCAGCAGTTCCAGGACAGTGAATGGCTACACCTTC. This gives the protein CASSSRTVNGYTF.